These 29 T cell receptor beta chains share one sample of origin, sequenced in a study of T cells after yellow fever vaccination. TCRdb re-derived calls from the 5' RACE reads in MiXCR, one entry per CDR3 protein. The table has tens of thousands of distinct CDR3 sequences, roughly 7% seen once. This sample comprised CD8+ T cells sorted from PBMCs, obtained 10 to 11 days after the first yellow fever vaccination. These receptor sequences come from a man aged 18 to 30 who received the YFV17D yellow fever vaccine.

This clonotype turned up a few times. The gene calls are TRBV7-9 and TRBJ2-1; possibly TRBD1 for D (5 bases). CDR1 and CDR2 from the germline V gene are SEHNR and FQNEAQ (reference sequence). The CDR3 has 16 amino acids. The V and J ends lost 5 bases and 6 bases respectively, with 20 bases between them. This chain's CDR3 is CASSPSLQRQINEQFF. The CDR3 DNA follows: TGTGCCAGCAGCCCTTCCCTCCAACGACAGATCAATGAGCAGTTCTTC.

This clonotype was found many times. This chain uses TRBV7-9 with TRBJ1-2; the match to TRBD1 covers 8 bases. CDR1 SEHNR and CDR2 FQNEAQ come from the germline V gene (reference sequence). This CDR3 spans 16 amino acids. The trim removed 2 bases at V and 2 bases at J, leaving 7 bases unmatched. CDR3 nucleotide sequence: TGTGCCAGCAGCTTACCTACAGGGGGACCAAACTATGGCTACACCTTC. Protein: CASSLPTGGPNYGYTF.

This chain links TRBV5-6 with TRBJ2-3, with D uncertain. The CDR3 covers 12 residues. Germline CDR1 is SGHDT and CDR2 is YYEEEE. V was trimmed by 6 bases and J by 2 bases, leaving 7 bases between them. The CDR3 sequence is CASMDLTDTQYF. The CDR3 region has the DNA TGTGCCAGCATGGACCTCACAGATACGCAGTATTTT.

This clonotype was observed many times. V is TRBV20-1 and J is TRBJ1-5; perhaps TRBD1 as D (5 bases). Deletions cut 3 bases from V and 7 bases from J, with 13 bases between. Germline V gene lookup returns CDR1 DFQATT and CDR2 SNEGSKA (reference sequence). The CDR3 loop spans 13 amino acids. This CDR3 is CSARTRGYQPQHF. The DNA of the CDR3 is TGCAGTGCTAGGACGAGGGGTTACCAGCCCCAGCATTTT.

This clonotype was recorded at least ten times. The gene calls are TRBV5-1 and TRBJ1-1; 10 bases are a match to TRBD1. Germline CDR1 SGHRS, CDR2 YFSETQ. The CDR3 runs to 18 residues. Germline trimming cut 4 bases from V and 0 bases from J; bases unmatched to any gene: 12. CDR3 coding DNA: TGCGCCAGCAGCGGCGCCGGGACAGGGGTGCTTCTGAACACTGAAGCTTTCTTT. It encodes CASSGAGTGVLLNTEAFF.

This clonotype has more than one count but fewer than ten. The chain links TRBV12-3 or TRBV12-4 to TRBJ1-1; the D gene is possibly TRBD1 (6 bases). The CDR3 totals 13 residues. Trimming pared 5 bases from V and 6 bases from J, leaving 13 bases between. CDR3 bases: TGTGCCAGCAGTGCCCCCGGGACACCTGAAGCTTTCTTT. Translated: CASSAPGTPEAFF.

This clonotype has only a few counts. This chain uses TRBV18 with TRBJ1-1, with no clear D. Germline assignment: CDR1 KGHSH and CDR2 LQKENI. There are 15 residues in the CDR3. Trimming pared 6 bases from V and 1 base from J, leaving 15 bases between. The CDR3 DNA is TGTGCCAGCTCGCCCGGGCCGACGGAGAACACTGAAGCTTTCTTT. It translates to CASSPGPTENTEAFF.

The sample holds a few counts of this clonotype. V and J are TRBV30 and TRBJ1-1, with D perhaps matching TRBD1 (6 bases). V was cut by 3 bases and J by 4 bases, with 18 bases left in between. This CDR3 comprises 15 residues. Germline V gene data show CDR1 as GTSNPN and CDR2 as SVGIG (reference sequence). CDR3: CAWSQNTGNPTEAFF. Here the CDR3 DNA reads TGTGCCTGGAGCCAGAACACAGGGAACCCCACTGAAGCTTTCTTT.

The table lists this clonotype with many counts. The rearrangement uses TRBV4-1 and TRBJ1-1; D is unclear. Germline CDR1 MGHRA, CDR2 YSYEKL. V lost 0 bases and J 0 bases, leaving 8 bases between the germline ends. The CDR3 is 15 residues long. The CDR3 nucleotides read TGCGCCAGCAGCCAAGAATCCAGGATGAACACTGAAGCTTTCTTT. Translation gives CASSQESRMNTEAFF.

This clonotype has at least ten counts. The V and J genes are TRBV9 and TRBJ2-3; no firm D call. The CDR3 extends over 13 amino acids. Deletions cut 0 bases from V and 1 base from J, with 3 bases between. The V gene's germline CDR1 is SGDLS and CDR2 YYNGEE. The CDR3 sequence is CASSVVGTDTQYF. The CDR3 DNA follows: TGTGCCAGCAGCGTAGTGGGCACAGATACGCAGTATTTT.

This clonotype was observed many times. The V and J genes are TRBV3-1 and TRBJ2-7; D ambiguous. The CDR3 sequence is 16 residues long. Per germline, CDR1 LGHDT and CDR2 YNNKEL (reference sequence). Trimming stripped 3 bases from V and 2 bases from J, with 17 bases between. The CDR3 nucleotides read TGTGCCAGCAGCCAGAGTTCCAAAACCAGAACCTACGAGCAGTACTTC. It encodes CASSQSSKTRTYEQYF.

The rearrangement joins TRBV11-1 to TRBJ2-1; 9 nucleotides match TRBD2. The V segment lost 2 bases and the J segment 0 bases; nucleotides outside the gene matches: 8. The CDR3 consists of 18 residues. In germline, CDR1 is SGHAT, CDR2 FQDESV (reference sequence). The CDR3: CASSLRVAGVSSYNEQFF. CDR3 nucleotides: TGTGCCAGCAGCTTAAGGGTAGCGGGGGTCTCCTCCTACAATGAGCAGTTCTTC.

V usage is TRBV13 and J usage is TRBJ1-3; 8 bases agree with TRBD1. The CDR3 contains 14 residues. Germline V gene data show CDR1 as PRHDT and CDR2 as FYEKMQ (reference sequence). Trimming cost V 3 bases and J 8 bases; bases outside gene matches: 6. CDR3 in DNA: TGTGCCAGCAGCTTGGGACAGGTCACGCACACCATATATTTT. Translated: CASSLGQVTHTIYF. Using reference TRBV13 and TRBJ1-3 for the parts outside the CDR3, the full variable domain is AAGVIQSPRHLIKEKRETATLKCYPIPRHDTVYWYQQGPGQDPQFLISFYEKMQSDKGSIPDRFSAQQFSDYHSELNMSSLELGDSALYFCASSLGQVTHTIYFGEGSWLTVV.

This clonotype was counted between two and nine times. This sequence joins TRBV7-9 and TRBJ2-7; 8 bases map to TRBD2. Losses at the gene ends were 5 bases for V and 3 bases for J; bases not matched to a gene: 3. The CDR3 consists of 13 residues. The germline V gene has CDR1 SEHNR and CDR2 FQNEAQ (reference sequence). The CDR3 DNA reads TGTGCCAGCAGCCCCGGGACTAGCTACGAGCAGTACGTC. Residues: CASSPGTSYEQYV.

V and J are TRBV6-1 and TRBJ1-2; D is undetermined. V was cut by 5 bases and J by 2 bases, with 6 bases left in between. CDR1 and CDR2 (germline): MNHNS, SASEGT. The length of the CDR3 is 12 residues. The CDR3 protein is CASSRENYGYTF. The CDR3 coding sequence is TGTGCCAGCAGTAGGGAAAACTATGGCTACACCTTC.

The table lists this clonotype with many counts. The chain carries TRBV4-3 and TRBJ2-2, with D unresolved. CDR3 length: 15 residues. Germline assignment: CDR1 LGHNA and CDR2 YSLEER. Trimming stripped 4 bases from V and 6 bases from J, with 15 bases between. The CDR3 here is CASSPRPVQSGELFF. The CDR3, as DNA: TGCGCCAGCAGCCCACGACCAGTACAGTCCGGGGAGCTGTTTTTT.

The V gene is TRBV9, the J gene TRBJ2-6; no definite D call. With 0 bases removed from V and 0 bases from J, the gap between germline ends came to 4 bases. Germline CDR1 is SGDLS and CDR2 is YYNGEE. This CDR3 is 15 amino acids long. CDR3 in amino acids: CASSVDDSGANVLTF. In DNA form, the CDR3 reads TGTGCCAGCAGCGTAGACGACTCTGGGGCCAACGTCCTGACTTTC.

The chain carries TRBV5-1 and TRBJ2-7; TRBD1 matches at 8 bases. This CDR3 comprises 15 residues. The V segment lost 0 bases and the J segment 2 bases; nucleotides outside the gene matches: 4. Germline CDR1 SGHRS, CDR2 YFSETQ. Here the CDR3 reads CASSLDPGGTYEQYF. The CDR3 DNA reads TGCGCCAGCAGCTTGGACCCAGGGGGCACCTACGAGCAGTACTTC.

This clonotype showed up many times. J is TRBJ2-7 and V is TRBV4-2; D perhaps matches TRBD2 (6 bases). The CDR3 runs to 16 residues. V shed 0 bases and J shed 3 bases, with 15 bases lying between them. Germline CDR1 reads LGHNA; CDR2 reads YNFKEQ. CDR3 in DNA: TGTGCCAGCAGCCAAGAGCTTGTGGGAGGAGGCTACGAGCAGTACTTC. Protein product: CASSQELVGGGYEQYF.

This clonotype was counted ten times or more. The chain combines TRBV15 with TRBJ2-1, with 9 bases that match TRBD1. With 0 bases clipped from V and 9 bases from J, the junction kept 6 bases outside the gene matches. The CDR3 covers 15 residues. Germline values: CDR1 LNHNV, CDR2 YYDKDF (reference sequence). DNA for the CDR3: TGTGCCACCAGCAGAGATCGGAACAGGGGGCTTGAGCAGTTCTTC. This encodes CATSRDRNRGLEQFF.

This clonotype appeared a few times. V is TRBV20-1 and J is TRBJ2-7; a weak D match, TRBD2 (7 bases). Germline CDR1 DFQATT, CDR2 SNEGSKA (reference sequence). CDR3 length: 13 amino acids. V lost 3 bases and J 5 bases, leaving 14 bases between the germline ends. The DNA for the CDR3 is TGCAGTGCTAGTAGTGGGGGGGGCCACGAGCAGTACTTC. Translating it yields CSASSGGGHEQYF.

Only a few counts were recorded for this clonotype. This rearrangement joins TRBV20-1 to TRBJ1-5, with 8 nucleotides matching TRBD1. Germline CDR1 and CDR2: DFQATT and SNEGSKA (reference sequence). Losses at the gene ends were 2 bases for V and 0 bases for J; bases not matched to a gene: 9. The CDR3 is 17 amino acids. This CDR3 is CSARFRTGQGSNQPQHF. CDR3 DNA sequence: TGCAGTGCTAGATTCAGGACAGGACAGGGTAGCAATCAGCCCCAGCATTTT.

This clonotype was detected ten times or more. The CDR3 protein is CASSPTGGAEAFF. The DNA for the CDR3 is TGTGCCAGCTCACCGACAGGGGGGGCTGAAGCTTTCTTT. The V gene is TRBV18, the J gene TRBJ1-1; 9 bases are shared with TRBD1. Unmatched junction bases numbered 2, after V lost 3 bases and J lost 6 bases. The CDR3 totals 13 residues. CDR1 is KGHSH, CDR2 LQKENI, per germline. Supplemented by reference TRBV18 and TRBJ1-1, the full variable domain reads NAGVMQNPRHLVRRRGQEARLRCSPMKGHSHVYWYRQLPEEGLKFMVYLQKENIIDESGMPKERFSAEFPKEGPSILRIQQVVRGDSAAYFCASSPTGGAEAFFGQGTRLTVV.

In its sample, this clonotype was seen many times. The chain is built from TRBV6-1 and TRBJ2-1; 10 positions match TRBD1. The CDR3 loop spans 15 amino acids. V was clipped by 4 bases and J by 7 bases; unmatched bases: 7. Germline V gene sequence: CDR1 MNHNS, CDR2 SASEGT. CDR3 bases: TGTGCCAGCAGTGTGGGGACAGGGGAGGTTAATGAGCAGTTCTTC. It yields the protein CASSVGTGEVNEQFF.

The CDR3 is CASKLSRGAIPYEQYF. CDR3 sequence (DNA): TGTGCCAGCAAATTGTCGAGGGGGGCGATCCCCTACGAGCAGTACTTC. The chain joins TRBV7-2 to TRBJ2-7; TRBD1 or TRBD2 may be the D gene (6 bases each). Trimming shortened V by 7 bases and J by 2 bases, and 21 bases separated the two germline ends. In germline, CDR1 is SGHTA, CDR2 FQGNSA. The CDR3 contains 16 residues.

The V call is TRBV4-1, the J call TRBJ1-2; maybe TRBD1 (5 bases). V gave up 1 base and J gave up 5 bases, with 29 bases separating them. CDR1 is MGHRA, CDR2 YSYEKL, per germline. The CDR3 is 20 amino acids. The CDR3 coding sequence is TGCGCCAGCAGCCAAGTCCAGCGCTTCGATTTTACCAGGGCAGGGTATGGCTACACCTTC. Translation gives CASSQVQRFDFTRAGYGYTF.

On this clonotype itself: A single base separates this from a much larger clone, so it may be a read error. J is TRBJ1-2 and V is TRBV7-2; D is undetermined. Per the germline V gene, CDR1 is SGHTA and CDR2 is FQGNSA. Trimming removed 5 bases at V and 5 bases at J, with 12 bases between. This CDR3 has 13 residues. The DNA for the CDR3 is TGTGCCAGCAGCCCAGACACGAAATATGGCTACACCTTC. It codes for CASSPDTKYGYTF.

As for this clonotype: Possible read error: a much larger clone is one base away. This chain connects TRBV12-3 or TRBV12-4 to TRBJ2-2, with a tentative D call TRBD2 (5 bases). This CDR3 comprises 13 residues. DNA of the CDR3: TGTGCCAGCAGTTTATCGGCCACCGGGGAGCTGTGTTTT. This encodes CASSLSATGELCF.

The chain links TRBV20-1 to TRBJ1-1, with D unclear. In germline, CDR1 is DFQATT, CDR2 SNEGSKA (reference sequence). Deletions cut 0 bases from V and 1 base from J, with 6 bases between. CDR3 length equals 13 residues. CDR3 sequence (DNA): TGCAGTGCTAGAGATGGGCAGAACACTGAAGCTTTCTTT. It specifies CSARDGQNTEAFF.